The present TCR beta chain was sequenced within a study of shared clonotypes between healthy human individuals. Assay used: immunoSEQ multiplex PCR; TCRdb lists only in-frame clones, some missing. The table has some 2.1 million clones, approximately 92% seen once. The ends lost 0 bases at V and 0 bases at J; junction bases unmatched: 11. This CDR3 is 19 amino acids long. Germline CDR1 SGHRS, CDR2 YFSETQ. Study observations and caveats: It was expected that sequencing depth would affect clonotype sharing among donors. Represented diversity (both genetic and exposure-history) was limited by the small number of donors.

Positively selected for CCR7, the CD45RO-negative cells used as naive CD8 cells excluded terminally differentiated effector memory CD45RA+ cells. Donors were healthy HIV-negative adults without recent acute infections or vaccinations. As for this clone: The antigen is unknown.

The receptor comes from a man aged 18 to 29 in good health. Some clones in this sample may be carry-over from other donors' samples. The sequencing input was naive CD8+ T cells from PBMCs. The chain carries TRBV5-1 and TRBJ2-3, with TRBD2 identical over 9 bases. CDR3 region: CASSLVSASGVSSTDTQYF. The CDR3 DNA sequence: TGCGCCAGCAGCTTGGTTTCGGCTAGCGGGGTTTCTAGCACAGATACGCAGTATTTT.